Listed below are T cell receptor beta chains from one sample, sequenced in a study of Tregs in tolerant kidney transplant recipients. Clones were sequenced by immunoSEQ multiplex PCR, and TCRdb holds only the in-frame ones, with some missing. The sample contains nearly 50,000 clones, approximately 89% of which appear only once. The input for sequencing was CD8+ T cells from blood (PBMCs), taken 12 months after the transplant. The source is a human patient who received a combined kidney and bone marrow transplant. Some T cells may be transferred from the graft donor. The CDR3 runs from the conserved cysteine through the conserved F or W. D genes are given only for firm matches. Clone size is shown for a subset of rows, as once, few, many or a class of expanded clone.

>-|-|TRBJ2-2|TRBV7-2
TGTGCCATCGCAGGGTTCGCCGGGGAGCTGTTTTTT
CAIAGFAGELFF
>TRBD1|-|TRBJ1-5|TRBV27
TGTGCCAGCAGTTTAACAGGGGGCTTCGACAATCAGCCCCAGCATTTT
CASSLTGGFDNQPQHF
>-|-|TRBJ2-2|TRBV6-5
TGTGCCAGCAGTTACGGCCAGGGCCCCATCACCGGGGAGCTGTTTTTT
CASSYGQGPITGELFF
>-|-|TRBJ2-3|TRBV19
TGTGCCAGTAGTATTTGGGGCGATTCTCCAGATACGCAGTATTTT
CASSIWGDSPDTQYF
>TRBD2|-|TRBJ2-3|TRBV27
TGTGCCAGCAGTTCACGCCTCGGACTAGCGGGAGTGGATACGCAGTATTTT
CASSSRLGLAGVDTQYF
>-|-|TRBJ2-7|TRBV18
TGTGCCAGCTCCCCAGGTCCCGGGGACGAGCAGTACTTC
CASSPGPGDEQYF
>-|-|TRBJ2-4|TRBV7-8
TGTGCCAGCAGCTTAGACCCGAAACAGGGAAGTTTCGACAAAAACATTCAGTACTTC
CASSLDPKQGSFDKNIQYF
>TRBD2|-|TRBJ2-1|TRBV28
TGTGCCAGCAGTTTTTATGGACTAGCGGAGTTCTTC
CASSFYGLAEFF
>TRBD2|-|TRBJ2-7|TRBV27
TGTGCCAGCATCCTACCTAGCGGCGAGCAGTACTTC
CASILPSGEQYF
>TRBD2|-|TRBJ2-2|TRBV15
TGTGCCACCAGCAGAGAACATTGGACTAGCGGTACCGGGGAGCTGTTTTTT
CATSREHWTSGTGELFF
>-|few|TRBJ2-6|TRBV6-1
TGTGCCAGCAGTTTATATGGGGCCAACGTCCTGACTTTC
CASSLYGANVLTF
>-|-|TRBJ2-3|TRBV7-2
TGTGCCAGCAGCTCGACTGAGGCCAGGCAGTATTTT
CASSSTEARQYF
>-|few|TRBJ1-1|TRBV4-1
TGCGCCAGCAGCTATAAACAGGGTATGAACACTGAAGCTTTCTTT
CASSYKQGMNTEAFF
>-|-|TRBJ2-7|TRBV28
TGTGCCAGCAGGCTCAGGGTGGGCGAGCAGTACTTC
CASRLRVGEQYF
>TRBD1|-|TRBJ2-7|TRBV9
TGTGCCAGCAGCCCGGGACAGAGAAGCTACGAGCAGTACTTC
CASSPGQRSYEQYF
>TRBD1|-|TRBJ1-2|TRBV9
TGTGCCAGCAGCTTCAGCCGGGACAGGGGTTATGGCTACACCTTC
CASSFSRDRGYGYTF
>-|-|TRBJ1-5|TRBV5-5
TGTGCCAGCAGTCTCGTCCCCAGCGGCAATCAGCCCCAGCATTTT
CASSLVPSGNQPQHF
>TRBD1|-|TRBJ1-1|TRBV19
TGTGCCAGTGGGGACAGGGCCGGGACTGAAGCTTTCTTT
CASGDRAGTEAFF
>-|-|TRBJ2-7|TRBV11-2
TGTGCCAGCAGCTTAGCCGGCTACGAGCAGTACTTC
CASSLAGYEQYF
>TRBD2|few|TRBJ2-2|TRBV19
TGTGCCAGTAATTGGGCGGAGCGGGGTAACACCGGGGAGCTGTTTTTT
CASNWAERGNTGELFF
>-|-|TRBJ2-7|TRBV29-1
TGCAGCGTCGAAGGGCAGGGGGGCTCCTACGAGCAGTACTTC
CSVEGQGGSYEQYF
>TRBD1|-|TRBJ1-2|TRBV18
TGTGCCAGCTCACCGGTGACAGGGACTTACTATGGCTACACCTTC
CASSPVTGTYYGYTF
>-|-|TRBJ2-1|TRBV27
TGTGCCAGCAGTTTATCGCTGAAGGCGGTCTACAATGAGCAGTTCTTC
CASSLSLKAVYNEQFF
>TRBD2|-|TRBJ2-1|TRBV7-8
TGTGCCAGCAGCCCAGGTGGGAGCGGGAGCCTCTCCTACAATGAGCAGTTCTTC
CASSPGGSGSLSYNEQFF
>-|-|TRBJ1-6|TRBV9
TGTGCCAGCAGCGTAGATGGGGCCATAATTTCACCCCTCCACTTT
CASSVDGAIISPLHF
>TRBD2|-|TRBJ2-7|TRBV27
TGTGCCAGCAGCCAAAGTAGCGGGAGAATCTCCTACGAGCAGTACTTC
CASSQSSGRISYEQYF
>-|-|TRBJ1-1|TRBV7-9
TGTGCCAGCAGGCCCAGGCTACTGAACACTGAAGCTTTCTTT
CASRPRLLNTEAFF
>TRBD2|-|TRBJ2-1|TRBV30
TGTGCCTGGACGCTAAGCGGGTGGGGGGGTGAGCAGTTCTTC
CAWTLSGWGGEQFF
>-|-|TRBJ2-1|TRBV13
TGTGCCAGCAGCTTAGTGGGGCGCTCCTACAATGAGCAGTTCTTC
CASSLVGRSYNEQFF
>TRBD1|-|TRBJ1-2|TRBV9
TGTGCCAGCAGCCTTGGGTCCGGGACAGTCTCTGGCTACACCTTC
CASSLGSGTVSGYTF
>-|-|TRBJ2-1|TRBV19
TGTGCCAGTATGTTACCGGGACTGTACAATGAGCAGTTCTTC
CASMLPGLYNEQFF
>-|-|TRBJ1-2|TRBV9
TGTGCCAGCAGCGTAGGGGACACTAACTATGGCTACACCTTC
CASSVGDTNYGYTF
>TRBD1|-|TRBJ1-4|TRBV15
TGTGCCACCAGCAGACCGGGACAGGCTAATGAAAAACTGTTTTTT
CATSRPGQANEKLFF
>TRBD1|-|TRBJ1-1|TRBV2
TGTGCCAGAGGGGGCGGGTCTGAGGCTTTCTTT
CARGGGSEAFF
>TRBD2|-|TRBJ2-7|TRBV9
TGTGCCAGCAGCGTGGGACTAGCGAGCTCCTACGAGCAGTACTTC
CASSVGLASSYEQYF
>TRBD1|-|TRBJ2-5|TRBV2
TGTGCCAGCAGGGGCCGGGACAGGGGGAGGACCCAGTACTTC
CASRGRDRGRTQYF
>TRBD2|-|TRBJ2-7|TRBV20-1
TGCAGGGGGGGGGAGCAGTACTTC
CRGGEQYF
>-|once|TRBJ2-7|TRBV7-3
TGTGCCAGCAGCCCGTCGGAGACTCGCGAGCAGTACTTC
CASSPSETREQYF
>TRBD1|-|TRBJ1-2|TRBV15
TGTGCCACCAGCAGAGACGGACAGGGTTATGGCTACACCTTC
CATSRDGQGYGYTF
>-|-|TRBJ2-1|TRBV27
TGTGCCAGCAGTTCCATCGACTCCTTCAATGAGCAGTTCTTC
CASSSIDSFNEQFF
>TRBD1|-|TRBJ1-2|TRBV7-2
TGTGCCAGCAGCCCGTTACAGGGGAATCCCTATGGCTACACCTTC
CASSPLQGNPYGYTF
>-|-|TRBJ1-1|TRBV7-2
TGTGCCAGCAGCTTTATTCCGAACACTGAAGCTTTCTTT
CASSFIPNTEAFF
>TRBD1|-|TRBJ2-1|TRBV5-4
TGTGCCAGCAGCCCGGACAGGGCGGATGAGCAGTTCTTC
CASSPDRADEQFF
>-|-|TRBJ2-7|TRBV7-3
TGTGCCAGCAGCCTCCGGAGGGGCCCAAGAATCGGCTACGAGCAGTACTTC
CASSLRRGPRIGYEQYF
>-|-|TRBJ2-3|TRBV25-1
TGTGCCAGCAGTGAATTTGGGGGGGCCGCAGATACGCAGTATTTT
CASSEFGGAADTQYF
>TRBD2|once|TRBJ2-7|TRBV30
TGTGCCTGGGCGAGCGGGAGGTTGGGCGAGCAGTACTTC
CAWASGRLGEQYF
>-|-|TRBJ1-1|TRBV4-1
TGCGCCAGCAGCCAAGTCGGGGGACGGCAAGCTTTCTTT
CASSQVGGRQAFF